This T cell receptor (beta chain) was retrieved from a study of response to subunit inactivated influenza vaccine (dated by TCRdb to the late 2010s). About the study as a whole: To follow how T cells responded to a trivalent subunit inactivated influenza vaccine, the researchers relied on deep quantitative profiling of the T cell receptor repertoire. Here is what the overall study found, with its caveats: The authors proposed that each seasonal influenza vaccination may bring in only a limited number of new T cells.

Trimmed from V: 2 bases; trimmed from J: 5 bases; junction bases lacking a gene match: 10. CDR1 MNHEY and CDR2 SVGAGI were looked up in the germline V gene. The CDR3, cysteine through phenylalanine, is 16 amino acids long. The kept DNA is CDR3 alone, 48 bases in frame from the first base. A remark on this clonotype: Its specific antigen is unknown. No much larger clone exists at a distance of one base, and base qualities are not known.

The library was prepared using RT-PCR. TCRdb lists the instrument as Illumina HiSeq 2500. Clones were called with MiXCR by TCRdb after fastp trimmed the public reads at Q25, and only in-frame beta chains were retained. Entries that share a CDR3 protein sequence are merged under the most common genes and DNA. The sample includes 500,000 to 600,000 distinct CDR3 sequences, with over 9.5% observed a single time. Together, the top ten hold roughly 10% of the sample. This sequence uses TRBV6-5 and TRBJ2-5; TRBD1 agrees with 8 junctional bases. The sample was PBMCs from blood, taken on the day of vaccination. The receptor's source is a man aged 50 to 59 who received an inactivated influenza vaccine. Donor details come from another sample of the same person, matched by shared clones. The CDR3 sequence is CASSYPRGLAGETQYF. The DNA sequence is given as TGTGCCAGCAGTTACCCCAGGGGGCTTGCCGGGGAGACCCAGTACTTC.